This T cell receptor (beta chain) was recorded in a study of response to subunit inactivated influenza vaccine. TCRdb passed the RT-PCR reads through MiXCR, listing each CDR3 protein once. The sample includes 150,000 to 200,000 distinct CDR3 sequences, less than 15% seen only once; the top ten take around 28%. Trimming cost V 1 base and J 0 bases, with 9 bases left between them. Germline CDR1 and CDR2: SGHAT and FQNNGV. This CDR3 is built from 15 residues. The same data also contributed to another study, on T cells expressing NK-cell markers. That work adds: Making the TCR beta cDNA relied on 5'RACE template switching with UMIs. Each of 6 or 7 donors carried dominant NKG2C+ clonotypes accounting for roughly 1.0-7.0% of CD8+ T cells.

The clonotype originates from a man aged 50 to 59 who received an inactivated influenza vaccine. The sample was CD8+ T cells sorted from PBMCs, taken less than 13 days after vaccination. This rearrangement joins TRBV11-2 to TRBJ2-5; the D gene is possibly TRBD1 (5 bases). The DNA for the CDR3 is TGTGCCAGCAGCTTAGTGGGGCACCACCAAGAGACCCAGTACTTC. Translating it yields CASSLVGHHQETQYF.